This TCR beta chain was found in a study of OX40 agonist ivuxolimab in advanced cancers. Broader study findings: Doses of 0.1 to 3.0 mg/kg were accompanied by clonal expansion of CD4+ and CD8+ blood T cells by week 6. Nonresponders included some who also had low normalized T-cell clonal expansion. The expanded peripheral T cells' antigen specificity was not determined.

Some clones are missing from TCRdb's copy, which holds only in-frame ones; the method was immunoSEQ multiplex PCR. The sample lists tens of thousands of clones; approximately 94% were seen once. Autoimmune disease history or systemic immunosuppression led to patient exclusion. Deletions cut 1 base from V and 0 bases from J, with 6 bases between. This CDR3 contains 14 residues. Germline assignment: CDR1 LNHDA and CDR2 SQIVND (reference sequence). A single count supports this clone. Its target is unknown. The clonotype originates from an adult with an advanced solid tumor such as melanoma, head and neck, liver or kidney cancer. Material: CD4+ or CD8+ T cells sorted from blood, obtained in a trial of the OX40 agonist ivuxolimab. V and J are TRBV19 and TRBJ1-1, with a tentative D call TRBD1 (5 bases). In DNA, the CDR3 is TGTGCCAGTAGTATAGGCAGGGTGAACACTGAAGCTTTCTTT. As protein: CASSIGRVNTEAFF.